This T cell receptor (beta chain) came from a study of T cell responses to AZD1222 COVID-19 vaccine. Study results and caveats: Only a handful of AZD1222 recipients, more than five in all, had baseline seropositivity.

Assay: immunoSEQ multiplex PCR; the TCRdb copy retains only in-frame clones and omits some. The sample includes about 130,000 clones, roughly 88% of them seen just once. Details on this clone: Its antigen is unknown.

With 4 bases removed from V and 6 bases from J, the gap between germline ends came to 15 bases. Germline V gene sequence: CDR1 LGHNA, CDR2 YNFKEQ. This CDR3 comprises 15 residues. The J gene is TRBJ1-4, the V gene TRBV4-2; D perhaps matches TRBD1 (5 bases). The material was peripheral blood, obtained 28 days after the second AZD1222 dose. This receptor was obtained from an adult who received the AZD1222 COVID-19 vaccine. CDR3 in amino acids: CASSPSGLRHEKLFF. The CDR3 DNA is TGTGCCAGCAGCCCTTCGGGGCTTCGCCATGAAAAACTGTTTTTT.